The clone carrying this T cell receptor (beta chain) occurred once. Germline loops: CDR1 LGHNA, CDR2 YNFKEQ. The V end was cut by 0 bases, the J end by 3 bases, with 11 bases between. The CDR3 is made up of 15 amino acids. The sample is drawn from a study of technical replicates of blood from four donors. Data came from immunoSEQ multiplex PCR; TCRdb stores just in-frame clones and leaves some out. This table has tens of thousands of clones, approximately 95% appearing once. Sequenced input: T cells isolated from PBMCs. This TCR came from a human donor in good health. This chain uses TRBV4-2 with TRBJ1-2; tentative D call: TRBD1 (5 bases). The CDR3: CASSQELTGYYGYTF. The CDR3 DNA reads as TGTGCCAGCAGCCAAGAACTTACAGGCTACTATGGCTACACCTTC.